Only one count was recorded for the clone carrying this T cell receptor (beta chain). Its antigen is not known. Only in-frame clones appear in the TCRdb table, and some are missing; sequencing was by immunoSEQ multiplex PCR. The data hold about 36,000 clones, with 70% to 85% observed a single time. These data come from a study of CD4 T cells in relation to SARS-CoV-2 and coronaviruses. For the study at large: PBMCs were cultured with antigen for roughly 9 days before TCR beta sequencing.

For approximately 10 days, 10^5 sorted CD4+ cells grew with T cell-depleted PBMCs and CEF. Germline V lookup: CDR1 MDHEN, CDR2 SYDVKM. This CDR3 spans 16 amino acids. J gave up 8 bases and V 2 bases, and 12 bases lay outside the gene matches. Sequencing input: naive CD4+ T cells from PBMCs, cultured in vitro. Subset noted: naive CD4+ T cells isolated by negative enrichment. J is TRBJ2-1 and V is TRBV28; 7 positions agree with TRBD2. This clonotype originated in an adult with COVID-19. For the CDR3, the DNA is TGTGCCAGCAGTTTAGAACCGGTCGGGCTAGCGGATGAGCAGTTCTTC. This encodes CASSLEPVGLADEQFF.